The rows below give T cell receptor beta chains drawn from one sample of a study of cytomegalovirus exposure and HLA in healthy donors. Produced via immunoSEQ multiplex PCR; TCRdb's table is partial and in-frame only. This table has around 52,000 clones, 85% to 95% appearing once. The sequencing input was PBMCs. The receptors derive from a woman younger than 30 in good health and CMV-seronegative. The CDR3 runs from the conserved cysteine through the conserved F or W. Fields, in order: D gene, J gene, clone size, V gene, CDR3 protein, CDR3 DNA. D genes are given only for firm matches. The listing skips clone size in some rows; elsewhere it reads once, few, many or a size class.

>.|TRBJ1-2|.|TRBV19
CASSFRIDRWDGYTF
TGTGCCAGTAGTTTCCGGATAGACAGGTGGGATGGCTACACCTTC
>.|TRBJ2-2|.|TRBV29-1
CSVHNGELFF
TGCAGCGTTCACAACGGGGAGCTGTTTTTT
>TRBD1|TRBJ2-7|.|TRBV28
CASRPRQGKRREQYF
TGTGCCAGCAGACCCCGACAGGGTAAGAGACGCGAGCAGTACTTC
>.|TRBJ2-3|.|TRBV10-1
CASSETGTQYF
TGCGCCAGCAGTGAGACTGGTACGCAGTATTTT
>TRBD1|TRBJ2-3|.|TRBV7-9
CASSSGQAWTDTQYF
TGTGCCAGCAGCTCCGGACAGGCCTGGACAGATACGCAGTATTTT
>TRBD2|TRBJ2-7|.|TRBV9
CASSVGGGAPYEQYF
TGTGCCAGCAGCGTAGGCGGGGGGGCCCCCTACGAGCAGTACTTC
>.|TRBJ2-3|.|TRBV30
CAWIHGSTSTDTQYF
TGTGCCTGGATACATGGTAGCACTAGCACAGATACGCAGTATTTT
>.|TRBJ2-3|.|TRBV5-4
CASSLPRGGSTDTQYF
TGTGCCAGCAGCTTACCTAGGGGGGGTTCCACAGATACGCAGTATTTT
>.|TRBJ2-1|.|TRBV27
CASSASPTGYNEQFF
TGTGCCAGCAGTGCCAGCCCGACAGGCTACAATGAGCAGTTCTTC
>.|TRBJ2-3|once|TRBV4-3
CASSQDQAGRGSTDTQYF
TGCGCCAGCAGCCAAGATCAGGCGGGGAGGGGGAGCACAGATACGCAGTATTTT
>.|TRBJ2-7|.|TRBV9
CASSVEQTNYEQYF
TGTGCCAGCAGCGTAGAACAGACCAACTACGAGCAGTACTTC
>.|TRBJ2-3|.|TRBV19
CASRLNAGNTDTQYF
TGTGCCAGTAGGCTTAACGCAGGGAACACAGATACGCAGTATTTT
>TRBD2|TRBJ2-7|.|TRBV2
CASSDIGGGYEQYF
TGTGCCAGCAGTGATATAGGCGGGGGCTACGAGCAGTACTTC
>.|TRBJ2-1|.|TRBV5-6
CASSSRGKQFF
TGTGCCAGCAGCTCGAGGGGGAAGCAGTTCTTC
>.|TRBJ1-2|few|TRBV2
CASRAEEDYGYTF
TGTGCCAGCAGGGCCGAGGAGGACTATGGCTACACCTTC
>TRBD2|TRBJ2-1|.|TRBV13
CASSLGGSSGQNEQFF
TGTGCCAGCAGCTTAGGTGGGTCTAGCGGGCAGAATGAGCAGTTCTTC
>TRBD1|TRBJ2-3|.|TRBV5-4
CASSLAVGQGPTDTQYF
TGTGCCAGCAGCTTGGCCGTTGGACAGGGACCCACAGATACGCAGTATTTT
>TRBD2|TRBJ2-3|once|TRBV4-1
CASSQDNRGGHVMYF
TGCGCCAGCAGCCAAGACAACCGGGGGGGCCACGTCATGTATTTT
>.|TRBJ2-7|once|TRBV6-4
CASSLQQGSEQYF
TGTGCCAGCAGTTTACAACAGGGAAGCGAGCAGTACTTC
>TRBD1|TRBJ2-5|.|TRBV6-5
CASSYQQGRETQYF
TGTGCCAGCAGTTACCAACAGGGGCGGGAGACCCAGTACTTC
>.|TRBJ2-3|.|TRBV6-5
CASSSGFGTDTQYF
TGTGCCAGCAGTTCGGGGTTCGGCACAGATACGCAGTATTTT